One sample yielded the 27 T cell receptor beta chains listed below, sequenced in a study of T cell repertoires in urothelial bladder cancer. Profiled with immunoSEQ multiplex PCR; TCRdb holds only in-frame clones, not every one. The table records roughly 11,000 clones, 68% of them present only once. The sample taken for sequencing was tumor-infiltrating cells from bladder cancer. The origin of the receptors is a human donor with a benign inflammatory bladder lesion.

The rearrangement joins TRBV6-1 to TRBJ2-5; the match to TRBD1 covers 7 bases. After removal of 10 bases from V and 5 bases from J, the junction contained 10 bases not matched to a gene. This CDR3 contains 13 residues. Germline CDR1 reads MNHNS; CDR2 reads SASEGT. CDR3 amino acids: CATTYRGGETQYF. The CDR3 nucleotides read TGTGCCACTACGTACAGGGGTGGGGAGACCCAGTACTTC.

This chain joins TRBV9 and TRBJ1-2, with a weak D call TRBD1 (6 bases). The CDR3 has 14 residues. The germline V and J ends were trimmed by 3 bases and 6 bases, with 15 bases remaining between them. Germline V gene data show CDR1 as SGDLS and CDR2 as YYNGEE. CDR3 in amino acids: CASSDGGPWDGYTF. In DNA form, the CDR3 reads TGTGCCAGCAGCGATGGGGGGCCCTGGGATGGCTACACCTTC.

The rearrangement uses TRBV5-8 and TRBJ1-5, with 7 bases lining up with TRBD1. The CDR3 runs 19 residues. Germline V CDR1 and CDR2: SGHTS, YDEGEE. The ends lost 1 base at V and 1 base at J; junction bases unmatched: 14. The DNA of the CDR3 is TGTGCCAGCAGCTTGATGCGACAGGGCGTTTATTCCAGCAATCAGCCCCAGCATTTT. Translation gives CASSLMRQGVYSSNQPQHF.

Comment on this clone: The junction does not match germline at one end; this may be a read error. Other nucleotide sequences in the sample specify the same CDR3. V usage is TRBV7-9 and J usage is TRBJ1-4, with 9 bases aligning to TRBD1. Germline values: CDR1 SEHNR, CDR2 FQNEAQ (reference sequence). The CDR3 consists of 15 residues. CDR3 loop: CASSQWTGEDEKLFF. The CDR3 DNA reads TGTGCTAGCAGCCAGTGGACAGGGGAGGATGAAAAACTGTTTTTT.

J is TRBJ2-4 and V is TRBV19; D gene ambiguous. The CDR3 has 13 amino acids. Germline CDR1 LNHDA, CDR2 SQIVND (reference sequence). Trimming stripped 1 base from V and 9 bases from J, with 10 bases between. CDR3 sequence reads: CASSIGNWGIQYF. The CDR3 DNA is TGTGCCAGTAGTATAGGTAACTGGGGCATTCAGTACTTC.

In its sample, this clone ranks as medium-sized. V and J are TRBV18 and TRBJ1-2; no clear D. CDR1 and CDR2 from the germline V gene are KGHSH and LQKENI. Deletions cut 4 bases from V and 7 bases from J, with 13 bases between. The CDR3 length is 13 residues. The CDR3 sequence: CASSREREGGYTF. As DNA, the CDR3 is TGTGCCAGCTCACGGGAGAGAGAAGGTGGCTACACCTTC.

The rearrangement joins TRBV10-3 to TRBJ1-4; D is possibly TRBD1 (6 bases). CDR1 and CDR2 from the germline V gene are ENHRY and SYGVKD. Trimming took 2 bases from V and 0 from J, leaving 22 bases between them. This CDR3 contains 20 residues. The CDR3 region has the DNA TGTGCCATCAGTGAGGGAAGGACCACAGGGAGAAGGGCAACTAATGAAAAACTGTTTTTT. Translated: CAISEGRTTGRRATNEKLFF.

The gene calls are TRBV9 and TRBJ1-5; D gene uncertain. Between the trimmed V and J ends, which lost 4 bases and 1 base, there was a span of 12 bases. The germline V gene encodes CDR1 SGDLS and CDR2 YYNGEE. The CDR3 extends over 15 amino acids. The CDR3 loop is CASSPNPESNQPQHF. The DNA for the CDR3 is TGTGCCAGCAGCCCCAACCCAGAGAGCAATCAGCCCCAGCATTTT.

This clone was detected only a few times. The CDR3 sequence: CASSPGQVSQGVSPLHF. The CDR3 DNA reads TGTGCCAGCTCACCCGGACAGGTCTCGCAAGGGGTGTCACCCCTCCACTTT. V usage is TRBV18 and J usage is TRBJ1-6; 7 bases agree with TRBD1. The J segment lost 10 bases and the V segment lost 3 bases, leaving 15 bases of the junction unmatched. Germline CDR1 KGHSH, CDR2 LQKENI. The length of the CDR3 is 17 residues.

This clone was counted only a few times. This chain connects TRBV5-1 to TRBJ2-7; D is uncertain. Germline V lookup: CDR1 SGHRS, CDR2 YFSETQ. V dropped 2 bases and J dropped 1 base, with 4 bases sitting between them. The CDR3 runs 12 residues. CDR3 residues: CASSLNSYEQYF. The CDR3 nucleotides read TGCGCCAGCAGCTTAAATTCCTACGAGCAGTACTTC. The full variable domain, its missing parts supplied by reference TRBV5-1 and TRBJ2-7, is KAGVTQTPRYLIKTRGQQVTLSCSPISGHRSVSWYQQTPGQGLQFLFEYFSETQRNKGNFPGRFSGRQFSNSRSEMNVSTLELGDSALYLCASSLNSYEQYFGPGTRLTVT.

This chain joins TRBV10-3 and TRBJ1-4; 9 bases agree with TRBD1. The CDR3 covers 13 residues. The V segment lost 8 bases and the J segment 6 bases; nucleotides outside the gene matches: 4. Germline values: CDR1 ENHRY, CDR2 SYGVKD. This CDR3 reads CAIGTGRDEKLFF. The CDR3 coding sequence is TGTGCCATCGGGACAGGGCGTGATGAAAAACTGTTTTTT.

This chain uses TRBV4-2 with TRBJ2-7; unclear D gene. With 2 bases removed from V and 3 bases from J, the gap between germline ends came to 11 bases. This CDR3 contains 14 residues. Germline lookup yields CDR1 LGHNA and CDR2 YNFKEQ. The CDR3 DNA follows: TGTGCCAGCAGCCAACCAGGAGCCAACTACGAGCAGTACTTC. Translated: CASSQPGANYEQYF.

V is TRBV27 and J is TRBJ2-7; D gene ambiguous. The length of the CDR3 is 12 residues. Between the trimmed V and J ends, which lost 6 bases and 6 bases, there was a span of 12 bases. The germline V gene encodes CDR1 MNHEY and CDR2 SMNVEV (reference sequence). CDR3 DNA: TGTGCCAGCAGCTCGCCCGGTGGCGAGCAGTACTTC. Translated: CASSSPGGEQYF.

This clone is medium-sized in the sample. This sequence joins TRBV7-3 and TRBJ2-7, with D tentatively TRBD1 or TRBD2 (6 bases each). Germline CDR1 is SGHTA and CDR2 is FQGTGA. V lost 1 base to trimming and J lost 7 bases, with 14 bases between them. The CDR3 has 14 residues. CDR3 DNA: TGTGCCAGCAGCTTAAAGGGGGGATTGCGAGAGCAGTACTTC. Its translation: CASSLKGGLREQYF.

Only a few counts were recorded for this clone. J is TRBJ2-2 and V is TRBV2, with D unresolved. V was shortened by 8 bases and J by 6 bases, with 13 bases between the two germline ends. Germline CDR1 is SNHLY and CDR2 is FYNNEI. CDR3 size: 13 residues. CDR3 loop: CASEPKSPGELFF. CDR3 sequence (DNA): TGTGCCAGCGAACCTAAGTCACCCGGGGAGCTGTTTTTT.

The J gene is TRBJ2-5, the V gene TRBV2; unclear D gene. CDR1 and CDR2 from the germline V gene are SNHLY and FYNNEI. V dropped 4 bases and J dropped 1 base, with 7 bases sitting between them. The CDR3 sequence is 13 residues long. Here the CDR3 reads CASSGLIQETQYF. Written as DNA, the CDR3 is TGTGCCAGCAGTGGTTTAATCCAAGAGACCCAGTACTTC.

The chain couples TRBV5-5 to TRBJ2-2, with 11 positions matching TRBD1. With V trimmed by 5 bases and J by 5 bases, 5 bases remained unmatched. CDR1 is SGHKS and CDR2 is YYEKEE in the germline V gene (reference sequence). The CDR3 is made up of 15 amino acids. The chain's CDR3 is CASRPGTGGTGELFF. As DNA, the CDR3 is TGTGCCAGCAGACCCGGGACAGGGGGAACCGGGGAGCTGTTTTTT. The full variable domain, in which reference TRBV5-5 and TRBJ2-2 provide the parts outside the CDR3, is DAGVTQSPTHLIKTRGQQVTLRCSPISGHKSVSWYQQVLGQGPQFIFQYYEKEERGRGNFPDRFSARQFPNYSSELNVNALLLGDSALYLCASRPGTGGTGELFFGEGSRLTVL.

J is TRBJ2-1 and V is TRBV7-2, with a tentative D call TRBD2 (5 bases). CDR3 length: 15 residues. Trimming took off 7 bases at V and 4 bases at J, with 17 bases between the two ends. CDR1 is SGHTA, CDR2 FQGNSA, per germline. CDR3 sequence reads: CASTGRGSKYNEQFF. The CDR3 DNA reads TGTGCCAGCACAGGACGGGGATCGAAGTACAATGAGCAGTTCTTC.

This sequence joins TRBV18 and TRBJ2-2, with no clear D. Germline loops: CDR1 KGHSH, CDR2 LQKENI. V dropped 1 base and J dropped 3 bases, with 9 bases sitting between them. This CDR3 spans 15 amino acids. CDR3 coding DNA: TGTGCCAGCTCACCACGAAAGGGTGACACCGGGGAGCTGTTTTTT. Translating it yields CASSPRKGDTGELFF.

The table lists this clone with a count of one. The rearrangement uses TRBV12-1 and TRBJ1-1; the table's TRBD1 call for D was not verified on the DNA. TRBV12-1 is a recognized pseudogene. This CDR3 contains 15 residues. In DNA form, the CDR3 reads TGTGCCAGCAGCCTGCCCGGACAGGGAAAAAGGGGTAGCTTCTTT. Its protein is CASSLPGQGKRGSFF.

This clone was detected only once. V gene TRBV5-6 combines with J gene TRBJ2-3; no definite D call. CDR3 length equals 16 residues. The germline V gene has CDR1 SGHDT and CDR2 YYEEEE. V was cut by 4 bases and J by 6 bases, with 21 bases left in between. In nucleotides, the CDR3 is TGTGCCAGCAGCCGAGGCGTGTCTATAGCAGCCGATACGCAGTATTTT. It codes for CASSRGVSIAADTQYF.

This clone was found a few times. In DNA form, the CDR3 reads TGTGCCAGTAGTATAAATCCAACGGGCAATCAGCCCCAGCATTTT. Amino acid sequence: CASSINPTGNQPQHF. The V call is TRBV19, the J call TRBJ1-5; no reliable D call. Germline-derived CDR1 and CDR2 are LNHDA and SQIVND (reference sequence). This CDR3 is 15 amino acids long. Trimming removed 2 bases at V and 2 bases at J, with 10 bases between.

The sample holds a few counts of this clone. The V and J genes are TRBV5-1 and TRBJ1-2; a weak D match, TRBD1 (6 bases). Between the trimmed V and J ends, which lost 0 bases and 7 bases, there was a span of 10 bases. CDR1 is SGHRS and CDR2 is YFSETQ in the germline V gene. This CDR3 is built from 13 residues. DNA for the CDR3: TGCGCCAGCAGCTTGGCCAGGGGAGGTGGCTACACCTTC. It is translated as CASSLARGGGYTF. The full variable domain, its missing parts supplied by reference TRBV5-1 and TRBJ1-2, is KAGVTQTPRYLIKTRGQQVTLSCSPISGHRSVSWYQQTPGQGLQFLFEYFSETQRNKGNFPGRFSGRQFSNSRSEMNVSTLELGDSALYLCASSLARGGGYTFGSGTRLTVV.

This clone was found a few times. The genes are TRBV9 and TRBJ2-7, with TRBD1 matching 9 bases. The V segment lost 0 bases and the J segment 4 bases; nucleotides outside the gene matches: 5. This CDR3 has 15 amino acids. The germline V gene encodes CDR1 SGDLS and CDR2 YYNGEE. The CDR3: CASSVGEDRGYEQYF. In DNA form, the CDR3 reads TGTGCCAGCAGCGTAGGGGAGGACAGGGGATACGAGCAGTACTTC. Looking up the rest from reference TRBV9 and TRBJ2-7 gives the full variable domain: DSGVTQTPKHLITATGQRVTLRCSPRSGDLSVYWYQQSLDQGLQFLIQYYNGEERAKGNILERFSAQQFPDLHSELNLSSLELGDSALYFCASSVGEDRGYEQYFGPGTRLTVT.

The chain uses TRBV7-9 and TRBJ2-1; TRBD1 agrees at 10 bases. CDR1 SEHNR and CDR2 FQNEAQ come from the germline V gene (reference sequence). CDR3 length equals 17 residues. With V trimmed by 3 bases and J by 8 bases, 13 bases remained unmatched. The CDR3 region is CASSFGQGVSYSYEQFF. The CDR3 DNA follows: TGTGCCAGCAGCTTCGGACAGGGGGTTAGCTATAGCTATGAGCAGTTCTTC.

The chain has TRBV5-1 and TRBJ2-7, with D perhaps TRBD1 or TRBD2 (6 bases each). Trimming stripped 3 bases from V and 0 bases from J, with 16 bases between. The CDR3 consists of 16 residues. The germline gives CDR1 SGHRS, CDR2 YFSETQ. CDR3 DNA sequence: TGCGCCAGCAGCTCCCTCGGGGGCTATAGCTCCTACGAGCAGTACTTC. Protein product: CASSSLGGYSSYEQYF.

The chain employs TRBV5-1 and TRBJ2-7; D unresolved. This CDR3 contains 14 residues. Trimming took 0 bases from V and 5 from J, leaving 12 bases between them. Per germline, CDR1 SGHRS and CDR2 YFSETQ. CDR3 coding DNA: TGCGCCAGCAGCTTGGAGCCGGGCATTGACGAGCAGTACTTC. It is translated as CASSLEPGIDEQYF.